This paragraph reports one T cell receptor beta chain. The participants were between about 18 and 90 years old and came from some 23 US areas. The sample originates from a study of blood T cell repertoires in COVID-19. Study as a whole: Material from acute and convalescent COVID-19 was sourced from the United States, Italy and Spain. In each case, the material was cDNA or gDNA derived from T cells, B-cell-depleted T cells, or PBMCs.

The CDR3 has 15 residues. Germline values: CDR1 MGHRA, CDR2 YSYEKL. V was shortened by 1 base and J by 3 bases, with 11 bases between the two germline ends. Per the authors' pipeline: Nucleated cell number was recorded as an estimate derived from reference gene primer amplification. Clones were read by immunoSEQ multiplex PCR, and TCRdb kept only the in-frame ones, dropping some. V, J and clone size derive from that table, while D and trimming were established from the DNA sequence. In the table there are about 250,000 clones, roughly 91% of which are singletons. V gene TRBV4-1 combines with J gene TRBJ2-3, with D hard to call. The sample taken for sequencing was PBMCs or T cells enriched from blood (not recorded which). This clonotype was obtained from a man aged 35 to 55 who had recovered from COVID-19. This CDR3 is CASSQVESRTDTQYF. The CDR3 bases are TGCGCCAGCAGCCAAGTGGAGTCTAGAACAGATACGCAGTATTTT.